This TCR beta chain stems from a study of Tregs in tolerant kidney transplant recipients. General study findings and limits: Validation in larger populations is needed because few patients were studied.

Trimming cost V 4 bases and J 5 bases; bases outside gene matches: 10. The CDR3 covers 15 residues. Germline assignment: CDR1 SEHNR and CDR2 FQNEAQ (reference sequence). Only in-frame clones appear in the TCRdb table, and some are missing; sequencing was by immunoSEQ multiplex PCR. Its table lists fewer than 40,000 clones. CD4+CD25+CD127- Tregs, CD4+CD25- non-Tregs, CD4 and CD8 cells were sorted. Worth noting for this clone: No antigen is known for it. The CDR3 extends 3 residues past the end of the read, so its final part is completed from the germline J gene.

Source: CD8+ T cells from blood, taken before the transplant. The source of this sequence is a human donor who received a combined kidney and bone marrow transplant. The chain combines TRBV7-9 with TRBJ2-7; 8 positions match TRBD2. Partial CDR3 DNA: TGTGCCAGCAGCTCAGGGCCCCTTAGCGGGGACGAG. Its translation is CASSSGPLSGDE. The whole CDR3 is CASSSGPLSGDEQYF.